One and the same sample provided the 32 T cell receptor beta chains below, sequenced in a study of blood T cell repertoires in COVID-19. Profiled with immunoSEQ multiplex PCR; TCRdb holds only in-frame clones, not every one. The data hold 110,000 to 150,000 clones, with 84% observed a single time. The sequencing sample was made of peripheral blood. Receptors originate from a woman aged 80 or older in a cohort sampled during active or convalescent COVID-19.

The CDR3 nucleotides read TGTGCCAGTAGTTCAAAAGTCTATAGCGGGGGGCCAGGGTACAATGAGCAGTTCTTC. The encoded protein is CASSSKVYSGGPGYNEQFF. The chain recombines TRBV19 with TRBJ2-1; 10 nucleotides align to TRBD2. The CDR3 is 19 residues long. Germline trimming cut 5 bases from V and 4 bases from J; bases unmatched to any gene: 17. From germline, CDR1 is LNHDA and CDR2 SQIVND (reference sequence). The whole variable domain, filled in from reference TRBV19 and TRBJ2-1, reads DGGITQSPKYLFRKEGQNVTLSCEQNLNHDAMYWYRQDPGQGLRLIYYSQIVNDFQKGDIAEGYSVSREKKESFPLTVTSAQKNPTAFYLCASSSKVYSGGPGYNEQFFGPGTRLTVL.

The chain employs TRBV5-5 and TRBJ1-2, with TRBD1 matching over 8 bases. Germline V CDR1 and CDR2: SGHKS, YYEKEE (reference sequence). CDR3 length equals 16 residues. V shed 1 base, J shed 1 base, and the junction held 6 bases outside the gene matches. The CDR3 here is CASSLRSGGLNYGYTF. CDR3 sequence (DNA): TGTGCCAGCAGCTTGCGATCAGGGGGCCTTAACTATGGCTACACCTTC.

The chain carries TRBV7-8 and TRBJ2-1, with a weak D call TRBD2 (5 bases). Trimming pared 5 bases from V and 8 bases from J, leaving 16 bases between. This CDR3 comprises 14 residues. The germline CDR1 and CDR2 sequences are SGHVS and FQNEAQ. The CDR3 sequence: CASSPEYASYEQFF. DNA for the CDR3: TGTGCCAGCAGCCCAGAATATGCTAGCTATGAGCAGTTCTTC. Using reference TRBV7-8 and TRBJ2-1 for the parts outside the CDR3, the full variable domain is GAGVSQSPRYKVAKRGQDVALRCDPISGHVSLFWYQQALGQGPEFLTYFQNEAQLDKSGLPSDRFFAERPEGSVSTLKIQRTQQEDSAVYLCASSPEYASYEQFFGPGTRLTVL.

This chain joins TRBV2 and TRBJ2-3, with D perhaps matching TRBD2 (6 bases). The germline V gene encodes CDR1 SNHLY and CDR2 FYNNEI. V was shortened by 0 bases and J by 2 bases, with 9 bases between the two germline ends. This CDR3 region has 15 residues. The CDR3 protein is CASSEARGFTDTQYF. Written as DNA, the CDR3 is TGTGCCAGCAGTGAAGCCCGGGGGTTCACAGATACGCAGTATTTT. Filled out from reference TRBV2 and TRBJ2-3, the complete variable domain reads EPEVTQTPSHQVTQMGQEVILRCVPISNHLYFYWYRQILGQKVEFLVSFYNNEISEKSEIFDDQFSVERPDGSNFTLKIRSTKLEDSAMYFCASSEARGFTDTQYFGPGTRLTVL.

The chain's CDR3 is CATLGGAVDQPQHF. The CDR3 nucleotides read TGTGCCACCTTAGGTGGGGCAGTAGATCAGCCCCAGCATTTT. The chain links TRBV19 to TRBJ1-5; tentatively, D is TRBD1 (5 bases). Germline V gene lookup returns CDR1 LNHDA and CDR2 SQIVND (reference sequence). This CDR3 region has 14 residues. V was shortened by 10 bases and J by 5 bases, with 18 bases between the two germline ends.

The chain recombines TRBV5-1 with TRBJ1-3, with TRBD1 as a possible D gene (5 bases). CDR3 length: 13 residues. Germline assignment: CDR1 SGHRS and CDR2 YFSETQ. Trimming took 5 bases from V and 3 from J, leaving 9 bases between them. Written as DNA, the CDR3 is TGCGCCAGCAGGACAGCCTATGGAAACACCATATATTTT. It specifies CASRTAYGNTIYF.

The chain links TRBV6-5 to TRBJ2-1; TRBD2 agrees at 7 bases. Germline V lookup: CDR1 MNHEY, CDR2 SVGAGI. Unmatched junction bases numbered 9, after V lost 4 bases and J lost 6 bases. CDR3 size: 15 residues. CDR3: CASSLGLVRSNEQFF. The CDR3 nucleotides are TGTGCCAGCAGTTTAGGACTAGTTCGTTCCAATGAGCAGTTCTTC.

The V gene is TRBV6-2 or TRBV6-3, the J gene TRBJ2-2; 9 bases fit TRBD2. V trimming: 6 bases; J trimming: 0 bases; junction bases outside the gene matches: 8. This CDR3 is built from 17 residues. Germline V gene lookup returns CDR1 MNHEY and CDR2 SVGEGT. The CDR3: CASSHGTSRSNTGELFF. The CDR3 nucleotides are TGTGCCAGCAGCCACGGGACTAGCAGATCGAACACCGGGGAGCTGTTTTTT.

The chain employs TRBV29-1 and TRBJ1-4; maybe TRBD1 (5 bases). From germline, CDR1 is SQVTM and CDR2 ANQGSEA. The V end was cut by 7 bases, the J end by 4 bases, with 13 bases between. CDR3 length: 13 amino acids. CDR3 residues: CSGIGQGNEKLFF. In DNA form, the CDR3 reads TGCAGCGGTATCGGTCAGGGTAATGAAAAACTGTTTTTT.

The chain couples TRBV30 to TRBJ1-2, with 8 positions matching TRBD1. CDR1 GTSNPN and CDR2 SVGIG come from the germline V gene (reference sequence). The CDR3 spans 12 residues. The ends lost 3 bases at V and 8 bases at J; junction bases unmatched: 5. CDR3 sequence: CAWRRQGIGYTF. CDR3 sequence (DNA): TGTGCCTGGAGAAGACAGGGGATCGGCTACACCTTC.

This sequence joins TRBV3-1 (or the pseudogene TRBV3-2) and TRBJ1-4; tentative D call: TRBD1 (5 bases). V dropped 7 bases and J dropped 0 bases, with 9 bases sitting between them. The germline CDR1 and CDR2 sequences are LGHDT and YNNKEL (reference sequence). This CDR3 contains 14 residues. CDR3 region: CASNRGATNEKLFF. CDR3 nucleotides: TGTGCCAGCAACCGGGGGGCAACTAATGAAAAACTGTTTTTT.

The CDR3 reads CASRLAGRSGGRNEQYV. DNA of the CDR3: TGTGCAAGTCGCTTAGCTGGTCGGTCAGGGGGCCGTAACGAGCAGTACGTC. This chain links TRBV12-2 with TRBJ2-7; the D call TRBD1 from the table was never checked on the DNA. TRBV12-2 is a pseudogene. The CDR3 has 17 amino acids.

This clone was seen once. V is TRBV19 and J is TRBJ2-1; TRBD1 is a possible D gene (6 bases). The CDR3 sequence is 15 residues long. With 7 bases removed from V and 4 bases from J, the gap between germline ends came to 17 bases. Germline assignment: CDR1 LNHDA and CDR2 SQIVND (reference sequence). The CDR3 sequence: CASTLRDNLYNEQFF. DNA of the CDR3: TGTGCCAGTACCCTCCGGGACAATCTTTACAATGAGCAGTTCTTC.

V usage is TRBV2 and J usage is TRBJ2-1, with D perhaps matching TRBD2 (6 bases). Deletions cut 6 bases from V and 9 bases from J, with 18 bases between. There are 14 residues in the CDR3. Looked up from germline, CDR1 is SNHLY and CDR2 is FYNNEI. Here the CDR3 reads CASSPPPSSVEQFF. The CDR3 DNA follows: TGTGCCAGCAGCCCTCCCCCTTCTAGCGTTGAGCAGTTCTTC.

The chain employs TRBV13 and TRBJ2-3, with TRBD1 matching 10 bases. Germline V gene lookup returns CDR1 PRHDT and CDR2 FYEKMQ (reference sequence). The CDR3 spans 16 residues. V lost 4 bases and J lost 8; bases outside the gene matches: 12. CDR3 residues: CASSSPKTGGAGTQYF. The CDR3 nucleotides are TGTGCCAGCAGCTCCCCGAAGACAGGGGGCGCGGGTACGCAGTATTTT.

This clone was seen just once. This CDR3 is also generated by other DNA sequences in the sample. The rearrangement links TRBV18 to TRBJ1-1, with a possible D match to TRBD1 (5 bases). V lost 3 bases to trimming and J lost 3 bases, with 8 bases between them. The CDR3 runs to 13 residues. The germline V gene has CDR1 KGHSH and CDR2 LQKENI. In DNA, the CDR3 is TGTGCCAGCTCACCCGGCAGGGACACTGAAGCTTTCTTT. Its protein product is CASSPGRDTEAFF.

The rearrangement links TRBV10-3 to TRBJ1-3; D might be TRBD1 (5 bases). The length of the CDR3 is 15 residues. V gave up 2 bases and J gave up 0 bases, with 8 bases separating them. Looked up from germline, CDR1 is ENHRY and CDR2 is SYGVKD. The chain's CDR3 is CAISEDSSSGNTIYF. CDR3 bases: TGTGCCATCAGTGAGGACAGCAGCTCTGGAAACACCATATATTTT.

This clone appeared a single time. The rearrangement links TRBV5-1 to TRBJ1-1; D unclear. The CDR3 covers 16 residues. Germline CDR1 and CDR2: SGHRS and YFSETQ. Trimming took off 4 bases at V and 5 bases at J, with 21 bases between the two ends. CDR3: CASSPAGVEWFTEAFF. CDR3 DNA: TGCGCCAGCAGCCCGGCGGGCGTTGAATGGTTTACTGAAGCTTTCTTT.

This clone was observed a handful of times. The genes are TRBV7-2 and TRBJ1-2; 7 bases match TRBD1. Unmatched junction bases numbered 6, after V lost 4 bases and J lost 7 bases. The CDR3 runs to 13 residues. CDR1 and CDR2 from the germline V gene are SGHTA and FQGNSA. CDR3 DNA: TGTGCCAGCAGCTCGGCATGGACAGGTGGCTACACCTTC. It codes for CASSSAWTGGYTF. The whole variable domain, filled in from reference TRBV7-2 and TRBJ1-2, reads GAGVSQSPSNKVTEKGKDVELRCDPISGHTALYWYRQSLGQGLEFLIYFQGNSAPDKSGLPSDRFSAERTGGSVSTLTIQRTQQEDSAVYLCASSSAWTGGYTFGSGTRLTVV.

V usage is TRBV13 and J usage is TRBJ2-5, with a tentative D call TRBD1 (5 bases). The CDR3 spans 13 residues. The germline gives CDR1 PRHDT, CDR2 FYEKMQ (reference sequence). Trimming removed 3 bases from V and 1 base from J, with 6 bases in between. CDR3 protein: CASSFDSQETQYF. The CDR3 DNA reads TGTGCCAGCAGCTTTGACAGCCAAGAGACCCAGTACTTC.

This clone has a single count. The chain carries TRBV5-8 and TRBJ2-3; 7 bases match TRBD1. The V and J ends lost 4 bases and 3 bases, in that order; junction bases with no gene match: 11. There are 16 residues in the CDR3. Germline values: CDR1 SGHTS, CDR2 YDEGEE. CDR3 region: CASSRLWTGQTDTQYF. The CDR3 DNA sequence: TGTGCCAGCAGCCGACTCTGGACAGGCCAAACAGATACGCAGTATTTT.

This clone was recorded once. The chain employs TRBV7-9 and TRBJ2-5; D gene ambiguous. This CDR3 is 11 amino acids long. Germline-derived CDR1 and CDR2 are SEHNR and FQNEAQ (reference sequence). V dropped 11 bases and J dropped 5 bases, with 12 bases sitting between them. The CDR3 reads CAGREVETQYF. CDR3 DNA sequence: TGTGCCGGTCGAGAGGTGGAGACCCAGTACTTC.

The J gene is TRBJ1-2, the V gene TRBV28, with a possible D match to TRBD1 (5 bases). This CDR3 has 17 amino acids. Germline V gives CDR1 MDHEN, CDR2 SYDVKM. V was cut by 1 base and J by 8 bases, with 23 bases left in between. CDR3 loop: CASSLSLGLQVFRGYTF. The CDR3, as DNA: TGTGCCAGCAGTTTATCTCTGGGACTCCAGGTCTTTCGAGGCTACACCTTC.

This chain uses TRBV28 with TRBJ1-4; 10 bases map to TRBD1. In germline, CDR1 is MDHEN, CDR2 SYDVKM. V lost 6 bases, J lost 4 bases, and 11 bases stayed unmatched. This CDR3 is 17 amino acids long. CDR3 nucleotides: TGTGCCAGCAGCTCGCCGGGACAGGGGTTGGGTAATGAAAAACTGTTTTTT. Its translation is CASSSPGQGLGNEKLFF.

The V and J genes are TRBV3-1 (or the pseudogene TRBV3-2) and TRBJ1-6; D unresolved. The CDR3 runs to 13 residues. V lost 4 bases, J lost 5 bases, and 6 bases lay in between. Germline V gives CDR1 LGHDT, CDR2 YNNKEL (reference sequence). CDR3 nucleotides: TGTGCCAGCAGCCCAGGCGATAATTCACCCCTCCACTTT. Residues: CASSPGDNSPLHF.

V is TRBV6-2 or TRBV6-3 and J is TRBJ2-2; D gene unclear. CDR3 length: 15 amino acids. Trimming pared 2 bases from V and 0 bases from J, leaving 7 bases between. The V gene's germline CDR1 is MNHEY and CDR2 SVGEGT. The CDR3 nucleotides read TGTGCCAGCAGTTACAACTCCGCGAACACCGGGGAGCTGTTTTTT. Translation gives CASSYNSANTGELFF.

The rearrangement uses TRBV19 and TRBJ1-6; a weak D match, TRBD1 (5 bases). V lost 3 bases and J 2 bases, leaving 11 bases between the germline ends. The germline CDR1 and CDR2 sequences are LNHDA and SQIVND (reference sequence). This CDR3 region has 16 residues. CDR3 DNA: TGTGCCAGTAGTATTTTAGGGGTCGCCTATAATTCACCCCTCCACTTT. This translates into CASSILGVAYNSPLHF.

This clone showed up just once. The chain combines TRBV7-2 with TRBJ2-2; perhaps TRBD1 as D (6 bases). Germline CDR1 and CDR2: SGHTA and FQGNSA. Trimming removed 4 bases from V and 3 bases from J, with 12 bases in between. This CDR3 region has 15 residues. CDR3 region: CASSSWTVDTGELFF. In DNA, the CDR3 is TGTGCCAGCAGCTCATGGACAGTCGACACCGGGGAGCTGTTTTTT. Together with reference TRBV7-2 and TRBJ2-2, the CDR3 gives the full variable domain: GAGVSQSPSNKVTEKGKDVELRCDPISGHTALYWYRQSLGQGLEFLIYFQGNSAPDKSGLPSDRFSAERTGGSVSTLTIQRTQQEDSAVYLCASSSWTVDTGELFFGEGSRLTVL.

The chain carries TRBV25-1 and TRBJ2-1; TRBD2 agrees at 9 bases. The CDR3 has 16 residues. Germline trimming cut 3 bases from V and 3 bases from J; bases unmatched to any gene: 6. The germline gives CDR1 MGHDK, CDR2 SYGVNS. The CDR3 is CASSDPAGGFYNEQFF. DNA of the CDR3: TGTGCCAGCAGTGACCCAGCGGGGGGCTTCTACAATGAGCAGTTCTTC.

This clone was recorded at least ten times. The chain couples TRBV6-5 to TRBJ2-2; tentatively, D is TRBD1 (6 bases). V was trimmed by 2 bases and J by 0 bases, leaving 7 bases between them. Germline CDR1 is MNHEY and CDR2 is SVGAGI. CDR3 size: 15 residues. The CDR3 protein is CASSYRDTNTGELFF. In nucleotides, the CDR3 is TGTGCCAGCAGTTACAGGGACACGAACACCGGGGAGCTGTTTTTT.

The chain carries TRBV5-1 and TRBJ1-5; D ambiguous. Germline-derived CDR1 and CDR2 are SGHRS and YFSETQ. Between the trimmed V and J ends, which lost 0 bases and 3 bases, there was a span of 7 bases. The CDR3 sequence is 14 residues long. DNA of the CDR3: TGCGCCAGCAGCTTGGCCGGGGTCAATCAGCCCCAGCATTTT. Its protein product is CASSLAGVNQPQHF.

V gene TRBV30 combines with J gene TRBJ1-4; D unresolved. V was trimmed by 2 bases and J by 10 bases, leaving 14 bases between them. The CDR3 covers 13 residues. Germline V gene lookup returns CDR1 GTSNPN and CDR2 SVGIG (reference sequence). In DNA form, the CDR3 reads TGTGCCTGGAGTCACCCCCCCGGGGTAAAACTGTTTTTT. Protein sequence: CAWSHPPGVKLFF. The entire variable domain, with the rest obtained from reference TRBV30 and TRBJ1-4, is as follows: SQTIHQWPATLVQPVGSPLSLECTVEGTSNPNLYWYRQAAGRGLQLLFYSVGIGQISSEVPQNLSASRPQDRQFILSSKKLLLSDSGFYLCAWSHPPGVKLFFGSGTQLSVL.